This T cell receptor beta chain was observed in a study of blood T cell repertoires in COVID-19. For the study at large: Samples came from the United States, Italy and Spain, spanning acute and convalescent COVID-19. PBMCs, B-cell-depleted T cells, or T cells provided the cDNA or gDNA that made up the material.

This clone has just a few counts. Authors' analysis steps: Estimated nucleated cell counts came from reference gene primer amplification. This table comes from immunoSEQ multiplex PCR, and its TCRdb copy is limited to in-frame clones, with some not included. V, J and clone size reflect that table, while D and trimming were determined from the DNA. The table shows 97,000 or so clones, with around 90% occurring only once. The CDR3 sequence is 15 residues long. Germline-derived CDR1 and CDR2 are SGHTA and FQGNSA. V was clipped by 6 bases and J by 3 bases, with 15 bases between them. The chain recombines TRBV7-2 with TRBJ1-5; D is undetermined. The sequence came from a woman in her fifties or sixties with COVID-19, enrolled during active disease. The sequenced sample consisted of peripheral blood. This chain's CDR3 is CASSIGSGNNQPQHF. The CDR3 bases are TGTGCCAGCAGTATAGGGTCGGGGAACAATCAGCCCCAGCATTTT.